The T cell receptor beta chain under discussion was sequenced for a study of CD4 T cells in relation to SARS-CoV-2 and coronaviruses. Broader study findings: The assay detects memory recall responses, not culture-primed primary responses.

CD4+ T cells from unexposed donors were obtained before the COVID-19 pandemic (2011-2018). A word on this clone: Antigen specificity is unknown.

The CDR3 totals 17 residues. CDR1 is KGHSH and CDR2 is LQKENI in the germline V gene. Between the trimmed V and J ends, which lost 0 bases and 5 bases, there was a span of 19 bases. Method: immunoSEQ multiplex PCR; TCRdb's copy keeps in-frame clones and lacks some. This sample has around 65,000 clones; 80% to 90% occur once, and the top ten carry more than 1.5%. Material: memory CD4+ T cells from PBMCs. The chain links TRBV18 to TRBJ2-5; D might be TRBD1 (5 bases). This receptor was taken from a human donor in good health. The CDR3 loop reads CASSPPNTQGKAETQYF. The CDR3, as DNA: TGTGCCAGCTCACCACCAAATACCCAGGGAAAGGCGGAGACCCAGTACTTC. The entire variable domain, with the rest obtained from reference TRBV18 and TRBJ2-5, is as follows: NAGVMQNPRHLVRRRGQEARLRCSPMKGHSHVYWYRQLPEEGLKFMVYLQKENIIDESGMPKERFSAEFPKEGPSILRIQQVVRGDSAAYFCASSPPNTQGKAETQYFGPGTRLLVL.